The clone carrying this TCR beta chain has just a few counts. Isolated per sample were at least 6 million PBMCs. This CDR3 is 15 amino acids long. Trimming removed 0 bases from V and 4 bases from J, with 12 bases in between. The germline CDR1 and CDR2 sequences are SEHNR and FQNEAQ (reference sequence). The sample originates from a study of blood T cells in healthy people across ages. Using a J-beta primer mix together with a sample-barcoded 5' primer, a second PCR was run for about 7 to 12 cycles. Each cDNA molecule was tagged by a template-switch adaptor that had 12 random nucleotides. TCRdb re-derived calls from the 5' RACE reads in MiXCR, one entry per CDR3 protein. The top ten clones hold about 6.3% of a sample with around 1.5 million distinct CDR3 sequences, 59% of them seen once.

Sequencing was performed on blood. The J gene is TRBJ2-5, the V gene TRBV7-9; possibly TRBD2 for D (5 bases). The receptor's source is a man aged 18 to 30 in good health. The CDR3 region is CASSLAVGIPETQYF. The DNA for the CDR3 is TGTGCCAGCAGCTTAGCGGTCGGGATTCCAGAGACCCAGTACTTC.